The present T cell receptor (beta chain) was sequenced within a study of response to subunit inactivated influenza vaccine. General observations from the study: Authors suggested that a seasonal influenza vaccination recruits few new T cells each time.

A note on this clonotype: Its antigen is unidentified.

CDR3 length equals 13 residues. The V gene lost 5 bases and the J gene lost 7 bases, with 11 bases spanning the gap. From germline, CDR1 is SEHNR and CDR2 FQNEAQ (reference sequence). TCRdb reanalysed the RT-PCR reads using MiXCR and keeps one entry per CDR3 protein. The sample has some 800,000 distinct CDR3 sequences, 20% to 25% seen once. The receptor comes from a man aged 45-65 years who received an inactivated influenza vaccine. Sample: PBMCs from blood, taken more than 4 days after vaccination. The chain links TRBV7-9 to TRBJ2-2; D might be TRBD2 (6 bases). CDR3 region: CASSRESGGELFF. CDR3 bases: TGTGCCAGCAGCCGGGAGAGTGGCGGGGAGCTGTTTTTT.